Presented here are 14 T cell receptor beta chains from one specimen sequenced in a study of identical twins. Using its own MiXCR run on the 5' RACE reads, TCRdb lists one record per CDR3 protein. Among 430,000 or so distinct CDR3 sequences listed, roughly a quarter were seen once. In addition, the sample was reused for a study of T cells expressing NK-cell markers.

Source material: CD4+ T cells sorted from blood. These receptors originate from a woman in her late teens or twenties in good health.

The J gene is TRBJ2-1, the V gene TRBV9; D possibly corresponds to TRBD2 (7 bases). The CDR3 totals 18 residues. The germline CDR1 and CDR2 sequences are SGDLS and YYNGEE. Trimming pared 0 bases from V and 0 bases from J, leaving 16 bases between. CDR3 region: CASSVASAGASSYNEQFF. CDR3 nucleotide sequence: TGTGCCAGCAGCGTAGCTTCCGCGGGGGCGTCCTCCTACAATGAGCAGTTCTTC. The full variable domain, completed using reference TRBV9 and TRBJ2-1, is DSGVTQTPKHLITATGQRVTLRCSPRSGDLSVYWYQQSLDQGLQFLIQYYNGEERAKGNILERFSAQQFPDLHSELNLSSLELGDSALYFCASSVASAGASSYNEQFFGPGTRLTVL.

The table lists this clonotype with a few counts. The chain employs TRBV6-1 and TRBJ1-5, with D tentatively TRBD1 (5 bases). There are 13 residues in the CDR3. With 6 bases removed from V and 9 bases from J, the gap between germline ends came to 15 bases. Germline CDR1 and CDR2: MNHNS and SASEGT. The CDR3 nucleotides are TGTGCCAGCAGCCCTCTAACAACAGGGCCCCAGCATTTT. Translating gives CASSPLTTGPQHF.

The rearrangement uses TRBV7-9 and TRBJ1-1, with no clear D. The CDR3 sequence is 12 residues long. V shed 5 bases and J shed 3 bases, with 7 bases lying between them. Germline V gene lookup returns CDR1 SEHNR and CDR2 FQNEAQ (reference sequence). CDR3 sequence (DNA): TGTGCCAGCAGCAATTCCTACACTGAAGCTTTCTTT. Protein: CASSNSYTEAFF.

The rearrangement links TRBV20-1 to TRBJ2-5, with 9 nucleotides matching TRBD2. Looked up from germline, CDR1 is DFQATT and CDR2 is SNEGSKA (reference sequence). Trimming at V came to 4 bases and at J to 5 bases, leaving 5 bases not matched to a gene. The CDR3 extends over 13 amino acids. CDR3 nucleotide sequence: TGCAGTGCTAATTTCCTAGCGGGGGAGACCCAGTACTTC. Residues: CSANFLAGETQYF.

This clonotype was observed a few times. The chain couples TRBV7-9 to TRBJ2-5; TRBD1 matches 8 bases. With 5 bases clipped from V and 8 bases from J, the junction kept 13 bases outside the gene matches. CDR1 and CDR2 (germline): SEHNR, FQNEAQ (reference sequence). The CDR3 extends over 15 amino acids. CDR3: CASSVSRTGSNTQYF. The CDR3 DNA reads TGTGCCAGCAGCGTTAGCCGGACAGGGAGTAATACCCAGTACTTC.

This clonotype was found a few times. This chain links TRBV20-1 with TRBJ2-3; no clear D. Trimming cost V 3 bases and J 6 bases, with 7 bases left between them. Germline CDR1 and CDR2: DFQATT and SNEGSKA (reference sequence). CDR3 length: 11 amino acids. CDR3 nucleotide sequence: TGCAGTGCTAGCCCCGTGGATACGCAGTATTTT. Amino acids: CSASPVDTQYF.

This clonotype has more than one count but fewer than ten. The chain links TRBV3-1 to TRBJ1-2; D is unclear. V was cut by 6 bases and J by 8 bases, with 13 bases left in between. The germline CDR1 and CDR2 sequences are LGHDT and YNNKEL (reference sequence). The CDR3 is 12 residues long. The CDR3 bases are TGTGCCAGCAGTTCACAGAGGTCGGGCTACACCTTC. This gives the protein CASSSQRSGYTF.

The chain uses TRBV7-2 and TRBJ1-1; D may be TRBD1 (5 bases). The CDR3 contains 14 residues. V gave up 4 bases and J gave up 4 bases, with 13 bases separating them. Looked up from germline, CDR1 is SGHTA and CDR2 is FQGNSA. CDR3 loop: CASSSAGGGTEAFF. CDR3 DNA: TGTGCCAGCAGCTCCGCCGGGGGAGGCACTGAAGCTTTCTTT.

This clonotype turned up a few times. This chain connects TRBV11-3 to TRBJ2-1, with 11 bases aligning to TRBD2. The germline V gene encodes CDR1 SGHNT and CDR2 YENEEA. This CDR3 has 16 residues. V lost 5 bases and J lost 4; bases outside the gene matches: 7. CDR3 region: CASSTTGLAAYNEQFF. Here the CDR3 DNA reads TGTGCCAGCAGCACGACGGGACTAGCGGCTTACAATGAGCAGTTCTTC. The full variable domain, its missing parts supplied by reference TRBV11-3 and TRBJ2-1, is EAGVVQSPRYKIIEKKQPVAFWCNPISGHNTLYWYLQNLGQGPELLIRYENEEAVDDSQLPKDRFSAERLKGVDSTLKIQPAELGDSAVYLCASSTTGLAAYNEQFFGPGTRLTVL.

The genes are TRBV5-1 and TRBJ2-3; 9 bases are shared with TRBD2. Germline V gene lookup returns CDR1 SGHRS and CDR2 YFSETQ. CDR3 length: 16 amino acids. With V trimmed by 0 bases and J by 1 base, 3 bases remained unmatched. CDR3 sequence: CASSLAWTSGTDTQYF. The CDR3 DNA follows: TGCGCCAGCAGCTTGGCCTGGACTAGCGGCACAGATACGCAGTATTTT.

J is TRBJ1-1 and V is TRBV20-1; 7 positions agree with TRBD1. The CDR3 is 13 residues long. The germline CDR1 and CDR2 sequences are DFQATT and SNEGSKA (reference sequence). V lost 6 bases to trimming and J lost 2 bases; unmatched junction nucleotides: 6. The CDR3, as DNA: TGCAGTGCGGTCGGGACAGCTAACACTGAAGCTTTCTTT. It specifies CSAVGTANTEAFF.

The chain joins TRBV29-1 to TRBJ1-1; possible D gene TRBD1, 5 bases. This CDR3 region has 14 residues. Between the trimmed V and J ends, which lost 0 bases and 7 bases, there was a span of 15 bases. Germline CDR1 is SQVTM and CDR2 is ANQGSEA. CDR3 amino acids: CSVEETRGSGEAFF. In DNA form, the CDR3 reads TGCAGCGTTGAAGAGACGAGGGGATCGGGTGAAGCTTTCTTT.

This chain links TRBV20-1 with TRBJ1-5, with D maybe TRBD1 (5 bases). Trimming shortened V by 5 bases and J by 4 bases, and 15 bases separated the two germline ends. This CDR3 is 14 amino acids long. CDR1 and CDR2 (germline): DFQATT, SNEGSKA (reference sequence). In DNA form, the CDR3 reads TGCAGTGCTTTCTACGGGGCCCAAAATCAGCCCCAGCATTTT. Its translation: CSAFYGAQNQPQHF.

The rearrangement links TRBV3-1 to TRBJ2-5; D not resolved. The CDR3 is 13 amino acids. CDR1 is LGHDT, CDR2 YNNKEL, per germline (reference sequence). With 6 bases removed from V and 5 bases from J, the gap between germline ends came to 13 bases. The CDR3 DNA reads TGTGCCAGCAGGTGGGAAAGTAGGGAGACCCAGTACTTC. Translation gives CASRWESRETQYF.